This T cell receptor (beta chain) was sequenced for a study of human T cells and chemical hapten exposure (dated by TCRdb to the early 2020s). As for the study more broadly: For sensitization, 2% DPC in acetone was applied to a 2 cm by 2 cm area of upper inner arm skin. Throughout the study period of 20 to 30 weeks, patients also received therapeutic DPC doses to the scalp every week. Blood was sampled from patients pre-sensitization (week 0) and at 2, 6 and about 24 weeks after DPC sensitization. The study tracked peripheral blood TCR repertoire changes in vivo during primary and secondary sensitization to the hapten diphenylcyclopropenone (DPC) in alopecia patients. The patient cohort, mostly female, included alopecia areata with under or over 50% scalp involvement, alopecia totalis and alopecia universalis. Patch testing was done on the upper back using Finn chambers containing 0.01% DPC, and results were scored after 6 days according to International Contact Dermatitis Research Group standards. Libraries were combined into a pool for sequencing, and differences in TCR yield between samples came mainly from small differences in library volumes within the pool. For TCR sequencing, blood came from 25 to 35 alopecia patients at anywhere from one to four time points (pre-sensitization, 2, 6 and 24 weeks). What the research found in general, with its limitations: Patch test score was positively correlated with the number of PT1 expanded TCRs, with significance at thresholds 8, 16 and 32 but not at 4. Because every patient had alopecia, a presumed autoimmune disease, the patients' immune response might differ from that of healthy individuals. No change with DPC sensitization was found in the number of TCRs above 1 in 1000 frequency, and no evidence of global repertoire structure alterations was found. Repeated subsampling changed both the strength of the expansion versus patch-test correlation and the threshold at which that correlation became significant. Expanded TCRs formed significantly more large CDR3 similarity clusters than pre-sensitization or healthy control sets, consistent with antigen-driven responses.

Regarding this clonotype: What antigen it recognizes has not been identified. There are no base qualities to consult, and no much larger clone falls within one base.

The method behind the library was RACE. The sequencer listed for this sample is NextSeq 500. During library preparation, unique molecular identifiers were attached to individual cDNA molecules so that TCRs could be counted in a quantitative, reproducible way. Each blood RNA sample was used to sequence both TCR alpha and TCR beta chains. Processing in the source paper ran as follows. A median of approximately 100,000 TCRs per sample was observed, with a range of 23,224 to 690,600. The Decombinator software suite was used to annotate the V, J and CDR3 of the TCR reads. To make PS versus PT1 abundance plots, every sample was subsampled to the same number of TCRs (28,000). Expanded TCRs were defined as absent before sensitization and observed at least eight times at the 2-week time point. Clones were called with MiXCR by TCRdb after fastp trimmed the public reads at Q25, and only in-frame beta chains were retained. Rows merge per CDR3 protein into single entries with the most common DNA and genes. TCRdb's processing, not the authors', yielded these V and J calls. In this sample the table shows 250,000 or so distinct CDR3 sequences, around 7% of which occur a single time. 0.9% to 1.5% of the sample is held by the ten biggest clonotypes.

The sample's time point label, in plain terms: pre-sensitization, week 0. Sample treatment or condition, as interpreted from the label and publication: therapeutic diphenylcyclopropenone sensitization with weekly scalp DPC. At each patch-test visit, blood was drawn before the patch test was applied. Patients were considered eligible if aged 18 to 70, diagnosed with alopecia and deemed suitable for DPC therapy, and patients were excluded if pregnant. Total RNA was extracted from unfractionated whole blood that had been collected in Tempus Blood RNA tubes. From the germline V gene, CDR1 is SGHRS and CDR2 is YFSETQ. There are 16 amino acids in the CDR3, from cysteine to phenylalanine inclusive. Only CDR3 DNA remains: 48 bases, in frame from the first base. Trimming takes 4 bases from V and 1 base from J, and the germline ends sit 17 bases apart.

The sequence was obtained from a man aged 18 to 29 with alopecia areata. Some clones in this sample may be carry-over from other donors' samples. This chain joins TRBV5-1 to TRBJ2-5; the D gene is possibly TRBD1 or TRBD2, each agreeing over 5 bases. Sequences were derived from whole blood, sampled in connection with sensitization to the hapten diphenylcyclopropenone (DPC). The base sequence is TGCGCCAGCAGCCTAAACCCGGGACCGGGCCAAGAGACCCAGTACTTC. The translation is CASSLNPGPGQETQYF.